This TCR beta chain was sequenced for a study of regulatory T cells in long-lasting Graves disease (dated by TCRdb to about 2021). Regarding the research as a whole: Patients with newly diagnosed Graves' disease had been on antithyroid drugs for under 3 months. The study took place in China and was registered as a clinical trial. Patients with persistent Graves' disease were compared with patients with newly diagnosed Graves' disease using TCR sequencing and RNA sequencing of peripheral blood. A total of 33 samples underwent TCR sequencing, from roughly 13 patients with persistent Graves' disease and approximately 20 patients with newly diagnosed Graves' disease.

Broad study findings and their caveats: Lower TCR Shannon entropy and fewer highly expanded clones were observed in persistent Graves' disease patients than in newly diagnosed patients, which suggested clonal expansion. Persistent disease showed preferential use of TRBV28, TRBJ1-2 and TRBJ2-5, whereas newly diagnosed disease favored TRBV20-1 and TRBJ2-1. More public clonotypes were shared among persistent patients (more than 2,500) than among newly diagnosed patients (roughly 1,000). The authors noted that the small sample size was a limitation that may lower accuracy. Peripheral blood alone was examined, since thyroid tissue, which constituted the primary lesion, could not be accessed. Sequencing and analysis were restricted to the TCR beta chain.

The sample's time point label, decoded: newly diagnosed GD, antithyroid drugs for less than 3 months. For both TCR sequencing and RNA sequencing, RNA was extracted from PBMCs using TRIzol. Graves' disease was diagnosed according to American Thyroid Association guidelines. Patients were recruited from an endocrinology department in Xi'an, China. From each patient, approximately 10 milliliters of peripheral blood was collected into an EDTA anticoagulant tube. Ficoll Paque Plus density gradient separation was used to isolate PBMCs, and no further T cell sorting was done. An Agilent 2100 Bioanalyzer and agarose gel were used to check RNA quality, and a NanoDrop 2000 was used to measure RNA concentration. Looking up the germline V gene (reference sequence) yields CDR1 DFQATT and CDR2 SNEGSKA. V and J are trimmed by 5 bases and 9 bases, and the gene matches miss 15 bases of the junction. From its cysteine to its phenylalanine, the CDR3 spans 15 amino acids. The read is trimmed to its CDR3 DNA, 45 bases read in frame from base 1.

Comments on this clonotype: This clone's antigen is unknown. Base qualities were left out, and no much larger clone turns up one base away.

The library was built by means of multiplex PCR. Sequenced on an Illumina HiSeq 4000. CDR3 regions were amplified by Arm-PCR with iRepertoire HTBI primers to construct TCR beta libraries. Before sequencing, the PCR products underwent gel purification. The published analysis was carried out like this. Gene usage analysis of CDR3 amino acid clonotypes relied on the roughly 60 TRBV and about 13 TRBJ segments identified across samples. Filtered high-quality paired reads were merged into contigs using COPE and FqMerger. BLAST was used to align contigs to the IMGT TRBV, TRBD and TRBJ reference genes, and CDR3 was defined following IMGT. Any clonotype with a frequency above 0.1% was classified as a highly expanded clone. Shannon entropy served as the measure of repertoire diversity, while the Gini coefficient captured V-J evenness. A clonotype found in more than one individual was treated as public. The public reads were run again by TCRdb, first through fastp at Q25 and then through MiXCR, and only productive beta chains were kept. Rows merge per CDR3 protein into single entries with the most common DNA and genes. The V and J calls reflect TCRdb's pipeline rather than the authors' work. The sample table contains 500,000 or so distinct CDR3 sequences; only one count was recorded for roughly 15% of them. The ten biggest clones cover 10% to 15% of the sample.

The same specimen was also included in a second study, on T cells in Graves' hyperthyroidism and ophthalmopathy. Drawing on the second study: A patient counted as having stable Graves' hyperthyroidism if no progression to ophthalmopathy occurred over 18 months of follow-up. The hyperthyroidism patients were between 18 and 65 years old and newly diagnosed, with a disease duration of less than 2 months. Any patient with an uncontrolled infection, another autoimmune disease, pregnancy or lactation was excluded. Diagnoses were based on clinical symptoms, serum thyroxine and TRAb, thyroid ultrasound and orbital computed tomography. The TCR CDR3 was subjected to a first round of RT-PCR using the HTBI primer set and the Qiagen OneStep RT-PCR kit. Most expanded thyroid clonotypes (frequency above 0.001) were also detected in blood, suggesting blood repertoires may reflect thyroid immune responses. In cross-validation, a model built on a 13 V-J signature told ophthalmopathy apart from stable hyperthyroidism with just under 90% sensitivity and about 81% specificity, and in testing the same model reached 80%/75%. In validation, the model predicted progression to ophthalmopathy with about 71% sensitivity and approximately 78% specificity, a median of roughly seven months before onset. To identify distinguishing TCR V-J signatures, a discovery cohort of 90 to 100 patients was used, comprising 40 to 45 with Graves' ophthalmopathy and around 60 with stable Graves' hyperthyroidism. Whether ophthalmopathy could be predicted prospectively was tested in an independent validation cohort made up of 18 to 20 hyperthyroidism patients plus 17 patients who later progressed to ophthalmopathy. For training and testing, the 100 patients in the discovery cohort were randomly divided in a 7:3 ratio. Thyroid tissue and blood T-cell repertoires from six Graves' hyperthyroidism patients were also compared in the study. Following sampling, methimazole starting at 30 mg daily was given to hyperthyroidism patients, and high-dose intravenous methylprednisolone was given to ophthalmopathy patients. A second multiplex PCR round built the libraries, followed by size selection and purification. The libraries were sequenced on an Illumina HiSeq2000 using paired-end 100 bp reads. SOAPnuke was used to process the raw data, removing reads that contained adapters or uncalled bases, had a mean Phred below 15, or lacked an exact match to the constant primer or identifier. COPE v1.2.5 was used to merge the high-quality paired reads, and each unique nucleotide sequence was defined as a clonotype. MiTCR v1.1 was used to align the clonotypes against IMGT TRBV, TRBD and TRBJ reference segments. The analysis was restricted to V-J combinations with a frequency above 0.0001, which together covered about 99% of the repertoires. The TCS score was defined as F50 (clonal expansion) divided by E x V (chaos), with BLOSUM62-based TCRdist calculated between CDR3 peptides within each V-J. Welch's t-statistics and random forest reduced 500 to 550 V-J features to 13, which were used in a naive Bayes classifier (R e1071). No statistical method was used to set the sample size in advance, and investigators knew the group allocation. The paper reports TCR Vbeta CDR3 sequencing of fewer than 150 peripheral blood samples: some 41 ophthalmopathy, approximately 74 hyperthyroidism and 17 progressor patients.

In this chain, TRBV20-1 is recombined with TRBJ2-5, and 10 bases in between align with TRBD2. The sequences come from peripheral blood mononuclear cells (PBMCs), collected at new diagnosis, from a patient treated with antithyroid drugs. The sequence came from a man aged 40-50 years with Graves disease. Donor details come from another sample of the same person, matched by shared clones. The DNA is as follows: TGCAGTGCTCTTTTACTAGCGGGGAAAGGGGCAGCCCAGTACTTC. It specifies CSALLLAGKGAAQYF.